This T cell receptor (beta chain) was documented in a study of molecular identifiers for immune sequencing clone quantification. Study background: Replicate experiments divided RNA from around 20,000 or 100,000 naive CD8 cells into five parts and sequenced four. Study-wide results and caveats: Whereas clones above 20 RNA copies held under 1% of naive-cell molecules, they held over 97% of effector molecules.

With V trimmed by 4 bases and J by 1 base, 7 bases remained unmatched. Germline values: CDR1 SGHDT, CDR2 YYEEEE. The CDR3 extends over 17 amino acids. The sample holds a few counts of this clonotype. Its antigen is undetermined. Previously described methods and listed TCR primers were used for bulk TCR libraries. TCRdb processed the PCR reads anew with MiXCR; each CDR3 protein has one entry. The sample has under 800,000 distinct CDR3 sequences; less than 30% are singletons. The sorting of naive CD8 T cells used the CD8+CD4-CCR7+CD45RA+ phenotype. This sequence joins TRBV5-6 and TRBJ1-3, with 11 bases lining up with TRBD1. The sequenced material came from naive CD8+ T cells from blood, with Jurkat cell RNA spiked in. Subset in this sample: FACS-sorted CD8+CD4-CCR7+CD45RA+ naive T cells. This TCR came from a human donor in good health. Some libraries in this study had Jurkat cell RNA spiked in. CDR3 nucleotide sequence: TGTGCCAGCAGCAAGGACAGGGGGCGACTGTCTGGAAACACCATATATTTT. Its translation: CASSKDRGRLSGNTIYF.